One TCR beta chain is described in this entry. TCRdb keeps only in-frame clones here, not all; method: immunoSEQ multiplex PCR. In the table there are some 290,000 clones, 89% of which are singletons. These data belong to a study of blood T cell repertoires in COVID-19. Cohorts were based on clinical histories the participants reported. What the recovered Cohort 3 donors had was two negative PCRs, clearance, or symptom resolution. V lost 1 base and J 0 bases, leaving 8 bases between the germline ends. CDR1 and CDR2 (germline): SGHNT, YYREEE (reference sequence). CDR3 length: 15 residues. The sample was PBMCs or T cells enriched from blood (not recorded which). This receptor was identified in a woman in her twenties or thirties who had recovered from COVID-19. The rearrangement links TRBV5-4 to TRBJ1-3; D unclear. CDR3 nucleotides: TGTGCCAGCAGCTTGTCGGACTTCTCTGGAAACACCATATATTTT. Translating it yields CASSLSDFSGNTIYF.